The 10 T cell receptor beta chains below were found in one sample sequenced in a study of shared clonotypes between healthy human individuals. Assay used: immunoSEQ multiplex PCR; TCRdb lists only in-frame clones, some missing. The sample lists almost 750,000 clones, around 77% occurring once. The material sequenced was memory CD4+ T cells sorted from blood. Subset of the sample: CD45RA-negative fraction. Every receptor here comes from a woman aged 25-40 years in good health.

The chain couples TRBV6-5 to TRBJ2-7, with a weak D call TRBD2 (5 bases). In germline, CDR1 is MNHEY, CDR2 SVGAGI. The CDR3 is 15 residues long. Trimming cost V 8 bases and J 2 bases, with 19 bases left between them. In nucleotides, the CDR3 is TGTGCCAGCGGTTCCGAAAGCGGTTGGCCCTACGAGCAGTACTTC. It codes for CASGSESGWPYEQYF.

The gene calls are TRBV7-2 and TRBJ2-3; TRBD2 matches 8 bases. The CDR3 contains 18 residues. The V segment lost 4 bases and the J segment 4 bases; nucleotides outside the gene matches: 16. CDR1 is SGHTA and CDR2 is FQGNSA in the germline V gene. In DNA form, the CDR3 reads TGTGCCAGCAGCTACGGAAGGGGAGCGGGAGCTAGGGCAGATACGCAGTATTTT. Protein product: CASSYGRGAGARADTQYF. The full variable domain, rest sourced from reference TRBV7-2 and TRBJ2-3, is GAGVSQSPSNKVTEKGKDVELRCDPISGHTALYWYRQSLGQGLEFLIYFQGNSAPDKSGLPSDRFSAERTGGSVSTLTIQRTQQEDSAVYLCASSYGRGAGARADTQYFGPGTRLTVL.

The J gene is TRBJ2-1, the V gene TRBV18; D possibly matches TRBD1 or TRBD2 (5 bases each). V shed 5 bases and J shed 0 bases, with 11 bases lying between them. The CDR3 extends over 15 amino acids. CDR1 is KGHSH, CDR2 LQKENI, per germline. In DNA, the CDR3 is TGTGCCAGCTCAAGGGACCGGACCTCCTACAATGAGCAGTTCTTC. Protein sequence: CASSRDRTSYNEQFF. The complete variable domain, with remaining parts taken from reference TRBV18 and TRBJ2-1, reads NAGVMQNPRHLVRRRGQEARLRCSPMKGHSHVYWYRQLPEEGLKFMVYLQKENIIDESGMPKERFSAEFPKEGPSILRIQQVVRGDSAAYFCASSRDRTSYNEQFFGPGTRLTVL.

The V gene is TRBV27, the J gene TRBJ1-5; 7 bases fit TRBD1. With 5 bases clipped from V and 3 bases from J, the junction kept 7 bases outside the gene matches. The CDR3 has 15 residues. CDR1 MNHEY and CDR2 SMNVEV come from the germline V gene (reference sequence). The CDR3 nucleotides are TGTGCCAGCAGTAAGGACAGGTCCCACAATCAGCCCCAGCATTTT. It encodes CASSKDRSHNQPQHF.

CDR3 region: CASSPLAGGRTGELFF. The CDR3, as DNA: TGTGCCAGTAGTCCCCTGGCGGGAGGACGGACCGGGGAGCTGTTTTTT. This chain connects TRBV19 to TRBJ2-2; 8 nucleotides align to TRBD2. Looked up from germline, CDR1 is LNHDA and CDR2 is SQIVND (reference sequence). Trimming took 5 bases from V and 5 from J; bases not matched to a gene: 10. The CDR3 is 16 amino acids.

The chain has TRBV2 and TRBJ1-4; TRBD1 might be the D (5 bases). CDR3 length: 13 amino acids. In germline, CDR1 is SNHLY, CDR2 FYNNEI. The V and J ends lost 5 bases and 5 bases respectively, with 9 bases between them. CDR3 nucleotides: TGTGCCAGCAGTAGGGACGGGAATGAAAAACTGTTTTTT. Translation: CASSRDGNEKLFF. Together with reference TRBV2 and TRBJ1-4, the CDR3 gives the full variable domain: EPEVTQTPSHQVTQMGQEVILRCVPISNHLYFYWYRQILGQKVEFLVSFYNNEISEKSEIFDDQFSVERPDGSNFTLKIRSTKLEDSAMYFCASSRDGNEKLFFGSGTQLSVL.

As regards this clone: This same CDR3 is encoded by further DNA sequences in the sample. The chain is built from TRBV5-1 and TRBJ1-1; 7 nucleotides align to TRBD1. The V and J ends lost 4 bases and 3 bases, in that order; junction bases with no gene match: 6. Germline CDR1 is SGHRS and CDR2 is YFSETQ. CDR3 length equals 14 residues. CDR3 in amino acids: CASSLVQGDTEAFF. CDR3 in DNA: TGCGCCAGCAGCCTGGTCCAGGGGGACACTGAAGCTTTCTTT.

The chain links TRBV18 to TRBJ1-4; D gene uncertain. The V and J ends lost 4 bases and 5 bases respectively, with 14 bases between them. The CDR3 has 15 residues. The germline V gene has CDR1 KGHSH and CDR2 LQKENI. The CDR3 region has the DNA TGTGCCAGCTCACGGGGATCTCAGACGAATGAAAAACTGTTTTTT. Amino acids: CASSRGSQTNEKLFF.

This clone has only a few counts. The chain employs TRBV30 and TRBJ1-5; 7 bases align to TRBD1. CDR1 and CDR2 from the germline V gene are GTSNPN and SVGIG (reference sequence). The V segment lost 2 bases and the J segment 4 bases; nucleotides outside the gene matches: 2. The CDR3 sequence is 13 residues long. As DNA, the CDR3 is TGTGCCTGGAGTAAACAGGGGAATCAGCCCCAGCATTTT. This encodes CAWSKQGNQPQHF.

The V and J genes are TRBV4-1 and TRBJ1-2; TRBD1 might be the D (5 bases). The germline CDR1 and CDR2 sequences are MGHRA and YSYEKL. The CDR3 spans 16 residues. V was clipped by 1 base and J by 2 bases, with 14 bases between them. The CDR3, as DNA: TGCGCCAGCAGCCAAGGCACCCCTACAGGCAACTATGGCTACACCTTC. Amino acid sequence: CASSQGTPTGNYGYTF.